This T cell receptor (beta chain) is drawn from a study of blood T cell repertoires in COVID-19. Trimming removed 6 bases at V and 7 bases at J, with 25 bases between. CDR1 and CDR2 (germline): MNHEY, SMNVEV (reference sequence). The CDR3 spans 17 residues. Data came from immunoSEQ multiplex PCR; TCRdb stores just in-frame clones and leaves some out. The sample records 130,000 to 150,000 clones, 81% being singletons. The sample was peripheral blood. The chain is built from TRBV27 and TRBJ2-1, with D possibly matching TRBD2 (7 bases). This receptor was obtained from a human donor in a cohort sampled during active COVID-19. Written as DNA, the CDR3 is TGTGCCAGCAGGGGAACGGGGGGTGGACAGACTAGGAATGAGCAGTTCTTC. Translated, it gives CASRGTGGGQTRNEQFF.